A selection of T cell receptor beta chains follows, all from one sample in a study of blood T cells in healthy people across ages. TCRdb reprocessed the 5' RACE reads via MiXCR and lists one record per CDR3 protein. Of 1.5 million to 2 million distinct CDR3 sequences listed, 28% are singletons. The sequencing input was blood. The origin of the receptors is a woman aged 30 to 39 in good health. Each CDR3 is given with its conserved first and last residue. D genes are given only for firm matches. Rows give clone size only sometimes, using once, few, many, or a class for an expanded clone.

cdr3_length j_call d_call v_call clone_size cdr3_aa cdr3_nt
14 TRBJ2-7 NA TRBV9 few CASSVGRGSLERYF NA
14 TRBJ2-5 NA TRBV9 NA CASSGGRGWETQYF TGTGCCAGCAGCGGGGGGCGGGGTTGGGAGACCCAGTACTTC
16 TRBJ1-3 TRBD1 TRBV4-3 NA CASSQDWGTGSNTIYF TGCGCCAGCAGCCAAGATTGGGGGACAGGGAGCAACACCATATATTTT
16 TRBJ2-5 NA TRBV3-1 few CASSQPLGSRQETQYF TGTGCCAGCAGCCAACCCCTTGGATCTAGACAAGAGACCCAGTACTTC
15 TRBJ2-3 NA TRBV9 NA CASSVGRDPTDTQYF TGTGCCAGCAGCGTAGGAAGGGACCCCACAGATACGCAGTATTTT
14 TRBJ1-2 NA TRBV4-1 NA CASSQDATNYGYTF TGCGCCAGCAGCCAAGATGCGACTAACTATGGCTACACCTTC
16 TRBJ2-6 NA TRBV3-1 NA CASSRGEGTGVNVLTF TGTGCCAGCAGCCGGGGGGAAGGGACTGGAGTCAACGTCCTGACTTTC
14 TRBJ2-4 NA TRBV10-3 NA CAISLTGGGNIQYF TGTGCCATCAGTTTAACAGGGGGGGGAAACATTCAGTACTTC
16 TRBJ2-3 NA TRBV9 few CASSVATGQGYDTQYF TGTGCCAGCAGCGTAGCTACGGGGCAGGGTTACGATACGCAGTATTTT
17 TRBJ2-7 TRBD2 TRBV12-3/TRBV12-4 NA CASSPWTSGRKEDEQYF TGTGCCAGCAGTCCGTGGACTAGCGGGAGGAAGGAGGATGAGCAGTACTTC
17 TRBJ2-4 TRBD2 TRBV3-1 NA CASSQEVGGGAYNEQYF TGTGCCAGCAGCCAAGAAGTTGGCGGGGGGGCTTACAATGAGCAGTACTTC
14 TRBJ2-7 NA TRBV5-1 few CASSLVPSTYEQYF TGCGCCAGCAGCTTGGTACCATCAACCTACGAGCAGTACTTC
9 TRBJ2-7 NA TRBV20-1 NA CNASDEQYF TGCAATGCTTCGGACGAGCAGTACTTC
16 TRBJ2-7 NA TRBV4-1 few CASSQEGYGSSYEQYF TGCGCCAGCAGCCAAGAGGGGTACGGGAGCTCCTACGAGCAGTACTTC
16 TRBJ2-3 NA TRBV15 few CATSRAGAQFTDTQYF TGTGCCACCAGCAGAGCCGGGGCACAGTTCACAGATACGCAGTATTTT
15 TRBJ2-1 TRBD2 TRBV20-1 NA CSARMAGTRTFEQFF TGCAGTGCTAGAATGGCCGGGACTAGGACTTTTGAGCAGTTCTTC
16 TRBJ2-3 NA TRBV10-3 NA CAISEAGGLITDTQYF TGTGCCATCAGTGAGGCTGGAGGACTGATCACAGATACGCAGTATTTT
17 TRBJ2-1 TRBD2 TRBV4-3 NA CASSQDLPSGNRNEQFF TGCGCCAGCAGCCAAGATCTTCCTAGCGGGAATCGCAATGAGCAGTTCTTC
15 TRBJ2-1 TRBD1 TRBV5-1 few CASRVGGGLTYEQFF TGCGCCAGCAGAGTAGGGGGCGGCCTGACCTATGAGCAGTTCTTC
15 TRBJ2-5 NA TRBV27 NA CASSSGTAGLETQYF TGTGCCAGCAGTTCCGGGACTGCCGGGCTGGAGACCCAGTACTTC
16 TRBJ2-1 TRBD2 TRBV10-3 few CAITEGLAGGEDEQFF TGTGCCATCACCGAGGGACTAGCGGGAGGTGAGGATGAGCAGTTCTTC
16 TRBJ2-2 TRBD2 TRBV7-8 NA CASSAGLAENTGELFF TGTGCCAGCAGCGCGGGACTAGCAGAGAACACCGGGGAGCTGTTTTTT